This TCR beta chain is drawn from a study of read filtering for tumor transcriptome and immune sequencing. Study at large: 8 patients were R-ISS I, approximately 15 were R-ISS II, about seven were R-ISS III.

Regarding this clonotype: Antigen: not known. The CDR3 end shows no conserved phenylalanine or tryptophan, and so a read error is likely.

Study observations and caveats: IR-seq and RNA-seq agreed better without single-read clonotypes.

Molecular barcoded adaptors covering alpha/delta and beta/gamma chains were used on approximately 400 ng RNA. TCRdb reprocessed the reads with MiXCR, giving one entry per CDR3 protein. The sample holds several hundred distinct CDR3 sequences, around 64% seen once. Sequencing used a population of CD138-negative cells sorted from bone marrow. This clonotype was sampled from a donor older than 35 with multiple myeloma. This table probably holds off-target reads from a library built for another chain.

CDR3 residues: CASRGLGEQFS. In nucleotides, the CDR3 is TGTGCCAGCAGGGGGCTAGGAGAGCAGTTCTCC. V is TRBV28 and J is TRBJ2-1, with D perhaps matching TRBD1 (5 bases). The length of the CDR3 is 11 residues. Trimming pared 6 bases from V and 10 bases from J, leaving 10 bases between. Germline values: CDR1 MDHEN, CDR2 SYDVKM.